This TCR beta chain stems from a study of blood T cell repertoires in COVID-19. Turning to the study itself: PBMCs, B-cell-depleted T cells, or T cells provided the cDNA or gDNA that made up the material.

In the original workflow: Counts of nucleated cells, estimated from reference gene primer amplification, were obtained. TCRdb's copy holds only in-frame clones and misses some; the assay was immunoSEQ multiplex PCR. The V and J calls and clone size were taken over from that table, and D and trimming were inferred from the DNA. Here the sample spans about 490,000 clones, 70% to 90% being singletons. Germline V gene sequence: CDR1 SGHRS, CDR2 YFSETQ. V was pared by 0 bases and J by 3 bases, with 10 bases of the junction left unmatched. This CDR3 has 18 amino acids. The source of this sequence is a human donor in a cohort sampled during active COVID-19. Material for sequencing was peripheral blood. The chain links TRBV5-1 to TRBJ2-3; 10 bases are a match to TRBD2. Here the CDR3 reads CASSLGLAGVVATDTQYF. CDR3 nucleotide sequence: TGCGCCAGCAGCTTGGGGCTAGCGGGAGTGGTAGCAACAGATACGCAGTATTTT.